This T cell receptor (beta chain) stems from a study of shared clonotypes between healthy human individuals. Comments on this clone: This specimen includes other DNA sequences encoding the same CDR3.

Naive CD8 isolation took CD45RO-negative cells positively selected for CCR7 and excluded terminally differentiated effector memory CD45RA+ cells. V was pared by 4 bases and J by 1 base, with 2 bases of the junction left unmatched. CDR1 and CDR2 (germline): SGHAT, FQNNGV. This CDR3 spans 14 amino acids. TCRdb's table, derived via immunoSEQ multiplex PCR, lists solely in-frame clones and lacks some. The sample lists 760,000 or so clones, about 96% occurring once. The source of this sequence is a man between 25 and 39 years old in good health. V and J are TRBV11-2 and TRBJ2-7; 9 bases match TRBD1. Sequencing was carried out using naive CD8+ T cells sorted from blood. Here the CDR3 DNA reads TGTGCCAGCAGCTCCGGACAGGGGTCCTACGAGCAGTACTTC. It codes for CASSSGQGSYEQYF.